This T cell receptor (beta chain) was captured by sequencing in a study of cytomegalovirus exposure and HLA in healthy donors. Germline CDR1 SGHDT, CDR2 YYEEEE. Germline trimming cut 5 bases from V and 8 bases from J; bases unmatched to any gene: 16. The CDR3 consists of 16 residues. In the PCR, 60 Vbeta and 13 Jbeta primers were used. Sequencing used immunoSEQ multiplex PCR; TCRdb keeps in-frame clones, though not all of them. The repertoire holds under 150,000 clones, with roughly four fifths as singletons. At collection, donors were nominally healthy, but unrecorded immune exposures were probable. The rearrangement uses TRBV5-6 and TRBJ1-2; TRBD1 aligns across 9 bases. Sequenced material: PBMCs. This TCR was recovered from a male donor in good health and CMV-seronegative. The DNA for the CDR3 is TGTGCCAGCAGTGGACAGGGGCCTACCCTAACTATGGGCTACACCTTC. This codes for CASSGQGPTLTMGYTF.